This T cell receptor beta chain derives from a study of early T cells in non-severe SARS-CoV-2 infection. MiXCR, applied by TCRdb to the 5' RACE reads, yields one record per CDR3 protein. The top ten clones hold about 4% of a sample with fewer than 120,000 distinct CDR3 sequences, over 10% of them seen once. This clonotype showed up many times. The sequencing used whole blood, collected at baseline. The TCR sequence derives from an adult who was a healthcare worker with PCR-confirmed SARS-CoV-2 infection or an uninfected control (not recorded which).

CDR3 coding DNA: TGTGCCAGCACTCCAAAGGTGCCACACGGAGAAAACATTCAGTACTTC. Residues: CASTPKVPHGENIQYF. This chain joins TRBV28 and TRBJ2-4; D uncertain. The germline V and J ends were trimmed by 7 bases and 5 bases, with 21 bases remaining between them. This CDR3 comprises 16 residues. Germline V gene lookup returns CDR1 MDHEN and CDR2 SYDVKM.